This TCR beta chain was obtained from a study of CD4 and CD8 cells across lung adenocarcinoma regions. Trimming took off 0 bases at V and 5 bases at J, with 10 bases between the two ends. CDR1 is WNHNN, CDR2 SYGVQD, per germline (reference sequence). The CDR3 loop spans 15 amino acids. TCRdb reanalysed the PCR reads using MiXCR and keeps one entry per CDR3 protein. Here the sample spans approximately 12,000 distinct CDR3 sequences, roughly 48% being singletons. The patients had localized lung adenocarcinoma, a non-small cell subtype. A single count supports this clonotype. Sequenced input: CD8+ T cells from the margin of a lung tumor. The V and J genes are TRBV10-1 and TRBJ1-4; D is perhaps TRBD1 (5 bases). The TCR was taken from a female donor with lung adenocarcinoma. The CD4 and CD8 labels of this study may be unreliable. The CDR3 DNA is TGCGCCAGCAGTGAGTCCGGGGCAGGGAATGAAAAACTGTTTTTT. This encodes CASSESGAGNEKLFF.